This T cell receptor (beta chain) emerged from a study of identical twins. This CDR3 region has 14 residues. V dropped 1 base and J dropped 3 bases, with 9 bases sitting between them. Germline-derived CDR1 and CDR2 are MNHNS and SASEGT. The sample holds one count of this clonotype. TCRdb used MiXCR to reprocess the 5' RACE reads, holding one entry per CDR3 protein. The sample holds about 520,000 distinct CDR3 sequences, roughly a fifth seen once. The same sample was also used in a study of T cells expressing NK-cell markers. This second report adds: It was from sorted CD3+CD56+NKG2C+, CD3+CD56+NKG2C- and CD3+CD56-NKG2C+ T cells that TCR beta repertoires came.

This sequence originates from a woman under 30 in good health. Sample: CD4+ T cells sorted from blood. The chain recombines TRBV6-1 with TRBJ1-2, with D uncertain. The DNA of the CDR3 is TGTGCCAGCAGTGAAGAGAGTCGACACTATGGCTACACCTTC. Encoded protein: CASSEESRHYGYTF.